A single count supports the clone carrying this T cell receptor (beta chain). Its antigen remains unknown. Profiled with immunoSEQ multiplex PCR; TCRdb holds only in-frame clones, not every one. The repertoire holds approximately 58,000 clones, roughly 91% seen once, with 2.2% in the top ten. This sample is part of a study of cytomegalovirus exposure and HLA in healthy donors. Study-level findings and limits: The classifier was said to identify cytomegalovirus status with high specificity and sensitivity. A subsequent analysis found that TCR clusters from the first cohort also tended to co-occur in the approximately 120 validation repertoires, with approximately 95% of cluster scores above 0. Under in vitro conditions, a few CMV-associated chains were confirmed as specific for CMV antigens. Researchers catalogued about 150 TCR beta chains as cytomegalovirus-associated.

This CDR3 has 14 residues. CDR1 MDHEN and CDR2 SYDVKM come from the germline V gene. J gave up 7 bases and V 4 bases, and 7 bases lay outside the gene matches. The gene calls are TRBV28 and TRBJ2-7, with 10 bases that match TRBD1. Input material: PBMCs. The TCR was taken from a woman in her thirties in good health and CMV-seronegative. CDR3 loop: CASSSGQGVWEQYF. The CDR3 nucleotides read TGTGCCAGCAGTTCTGGACAGGGGGTTTGGGAGCAGTACTTC.